This T cell receptor (beta chain) was documented in a study of blood T cell repertoires in COVID-19. The germline CDR1 and CDR2 sequences are LNHDA and SQIVND (reference sequence). There are 17 residues in the CDR3. The junction had 12 bases not matched to a gene; V was cut back by 8 bases and J by 1 base. Using immunoSEQ multiplex PCR, the repertoire was profiled, and TCRdb retains in-frame clones only, with some absent. Among about 180,000 clones listed, about 80% were seen once. This clone was recorded many times. The chain has TRBV19 and TRBJ2-2, with 8 bases aligning to TRBD2. What was sequenced was PBMCs or T cells enriched from blood (not recorded which). This clonotype was sampled from a man in his 60s who had been exposed to COVID-19. The CDR3 sequence is CASRATGTSGNTGELFF. Written as DNA, the CDR3 is TGTGCCAGTCGGGCGACCGGAACTAGCGGGAACACCGGGGAGCTGTTTTTT.